Shown below are 31 T cell receptor beta chains from a single sample sequenced in a study of T-cell reconstitution after alpha-beta-depleted transplantation in children. Unique molecular identifiers were used to barcode this TCRbeta library. One entry per CDR3 protein results from TCRdb running MiXCR on the PCR reads. The sample has about 350,000 distinct CDR3 sequences; 15% to 20% are singletons. The specimen comprised PBMCs, mostly from graft donor cells, sampled 360 days after TCRalphabeta/CD19-depleted stem cell transplant. The receptors come from a male patient between 2 and 10 years old who had a stem cell transplant for acute lymphoblastic leukemia, so the T cells may come from the graft donor.

The chain joins TRBV4-3 to TRBJ2-7; TRBD2 is a possible D gene (5 bases). Trimming shortened V by 0 bases and J by 2 bases, and 11 bases separated the two germline ends. CDR3 length: 15 residues. Germline loops: CDR1 LGHNA, CDR2 YSLEER. CDR3 region: CASSQEEELAYEQYF. CDR3 bases: TGCGCCAGCAGCCAAGAGGAGGAACTAGCCTACGAGCAGTACTTC.

V usage is TRBV6-1 and J usage is TRBJ2-7; 13 bases line up with TRBD2. Germline CDR1 MNHNS, CDR2 SASEGT. This CDR3 spans 15 amino acids. V trimming: 5 bases; J trimming: 6 bases; junction bases outside the gene matches: 7. The CDR3 DNA sequence: TGTGCCAGCAGTAGTACTAGCGGGAGGGCCGGCGAGCAGTACTTC. Protein product: CASSSTSGRAGEQYF.

This clonotype has ten or more counts. The V call is TRBV15, the J call TRBJ2-7; D may be TRBD2 (5 bases). Between the trimmed V and J ends, which lost 1 base and 5 bases, there was a span of 9 bases. The CDR3 is made up of 13 amino acids. From germline, CDR1 is LNHNV and CDR2 YYDKDF (reference sequence). The CDR3 loop reads CATSRVPGNEQYF. The CDR3 DNA reads as TGTGCCACCAGCAGAGTTCCGGGGAACGAGCAGTACTTC.

The chain combines TRBV9 with TRBJ2-1, with 7 nucleotides matching TRBD1. Unmatched junction bases numbered 3, after V lost 3 bases and J lost 6 bases. This CDR3 comprises 13 residues. Looked up from germline, CDR1 is SGDLS and CDR2 is YYNGEE. The CDR3 bases are TGTGCCAGCAGCGAAAACAGGGGCAATGAGCAGTTCTTC. This sequence encodes CASSENRGNEQFF.

This clonotype appeared a few times. This rearrangement joins TRBV24-1 to TRBJ2-5; no clear D. The CDR3 contains 15 residues. Trimming took off 5 bases at V and 2 bases at J, with 14 bases between the two ends. CDR1 and CDR2 (germline): KGHDR, SFDVKD. The CDR3 protein is CATSVGNREQETQYF. Written as DNA, the CDR3 is TGTGCCACCAGTGTGGGAAACAGAGAGCAAGAGACCCAGTACTTC.

The table lists this clonotype with a count of one. A much larger clone differs by one base, so this may be a read error. V usage is TRBV6-1 and J usage is TRBJ2-3, with D perhaps TRBD1 (5 bases). The last part of the DNA fits TRBJ1-5 better; the J call may be wrong. The CDR3 totals 18 residues. CDR1 is MNHNS and CDR2 is SASEGT in the germline V gene. CDR3 DNA sequence: TGTGCCAGCAGATCCCAGGAATATGGCGGGAGGGGAAGAGATACGCAGCATTTT. It translates to CASRSQEYGGRGRDTQHF.

The chain is built from TRBV28 and TRBJ2-3; no clear D. V was cut by 3 bases and J by 6 bases, with 10 bases left in between. This CDR3 contains 13 residues. Germline CDR1 MDHEN, CDR2 SYDVKM. CDR3: CASSFEVDDTQYF. The CDR3 bases are TGTGCCAGCAGTTTCGAGGTGGACGATACGCAGTATTTT.

This clonotype was observed at least ten times. The chain uses TRBV24-1 and TRBJ2-2; 7 bases align to TRBD2. CDR1 KGHDR and CDR2 SFDVKD come from the germline V gene. Trimming cost V 9 bases and J 7 bases; bases outside gene matches: 4. The CDR3 consists of 12 residues. Here the CDR3 reads CATERDGGELFF. In DNA form, the CDR3 reads TGTGCCACCGAGCGGGACGGCGGGGAGCTGTTTTTT.

This clonotype was counted ten times or more. The gene calls are TRBV5-1 and TRBJ2-3; no firm D call. V lost 2 bases, J lost 7 bases, and 17 bases lay in between. The CDR3 has 15 amino acids. From germline, CDR1 is SGHRS and CDR2 YFSETQ. The CDR3 region is CASSFYGSLTYTQYF. CDR3 sequence (DNA): TGCGCCAGCAGCTTTTACGGATCCCTCACGTATACGCAGTATTTT.

This sequence joins TRBV9 and TRBJ2-5; D not certain. The CDR3 extends over 15 amino acids. Trimming took off 0 bases at V and 0 bases at J, with 9 bases between the two ends. Germline assignment: CDR1 SGDLS and CDR2 YYNGEE. Written as DNA, the CDR3 is TGTGCCAGCAGCGTAGACGGCTTGTACCAAGAGACCCAGTACTTC. Protein: CASSVDGLYQETQYF.

This clonotype showed up just a few times. CDR3 loop: CSVVPGSAGELFF. The CDR3 nucleotides are TGCAGCGTTGTACCCGGGAGCGCCGGGGAGCTGTTTTTT. The genes are TRBV29-1 and TRBJ2-2, with D possibly TRBD2 on 6 matching bases. V was trimmed by 4 bases and J by 6 bases, leaving 12 bases between them. There are 13 residues in the CDR3. From germline, CDR1 is SQVTM and CDR2 ANQGSEA.

The J gene is TRBJ2-7, the V gene TRBV6-2 or TRBV6-3; 8 nucleotides align to TRBD2. Germline-derived CDR1 and CDR2 are MNHEY and SVGEGT. The CDR3 spans 12 residues. V dropped 10 bases and J dropped 6; count of bases not matched to a gene: 8. The CDR3 DNA reads TGTGCCACCTACGGACTAGCTCCCGAGCAGTACTTC. Translation gives CATYGLAPEQYF.

Many counts were recorded for this clonotype. CDR3 in amino acids: CSVRLLGNSYEQYF. Written as DNA, the CDR3 is TGCAGCGTTCGGTTGTTAGGGAACTCCTACGAGCAGTACTTC. This rearrangement joins TRBV29-1 to TRBJ2-7; D gene uncertain. The CDR3 runs to 14 residues. V lost 5 bases and J lost 0, with 14 bases in between. Germline V lookup: CDR1 SQVTM, CDR2 ANQGSEA.

This chain joins TRBV5-1 and TRBJ2-2; a weak D match, TRBD2 (5 bases). This CDR3 has 15 amino acids. Trimming shortened V by 6 bases and J by 0 bases, and 12 bases separated the two germline ends. Germline CDR1 is SGHRS and CDR2 is YFSETQ. The CDR3 is CASKEEQANTGELFF. CDR3 in DNA: TGCGCCAGCAAGGAGGAACAAGCGAACACCGGGGAGCTGTTTTTT.

This clonotype was counted a few times. This rearrangement joins TRBV7-2 to TRBJ1-6; D is undetermined. The CDR3 sequence is 17 residues long. Germline V gives CDR1 SGHTA, CDR2 FQGNSA. The V gene lost 5 bases and the J gene lost 4 bases, with 18 bases spanning the gap. In DNA form, the CDR3 reads TGTGCCAGCAGCCCCCAGGTGGGGAGGTCTTATAATTCACCCCTCCACTTT. Its translation: CASSPQVGRSYNSPLHF.

The chain recombines TRBV20-1 with TRBJ2-1; 8 positions match TRBD2. CDR3 length: 14 amino acids. CDR1 is DFQATT, CDR2 SNEGSKA, per germline (reference sequence). V lost 5 bases to trimming and J lost 0 bases; unmatched junction nucleotides: 3. In nucleotides, the CDR3 is TGCAGTGCTCGACTAGCGTTCTCCTACAATGAGCAGTTCTTC. Translation gives CSARLAFSYNEQFF.

This clonotype was counted a few times. The rearrangement joins TRBV4-1 to TRBJ2-7; no clear D. There are 13 residues in the CDR3. In germline, CDR1 is MGHRA, CDR2 YSYEKL. V lost 0 bases and J lost 3, with 6 bases in between. CDR3 DNA sequence: TGCGCCAGCAGCCAAGATATTGGCTACGAGCAGTACTTC. This translates into CASSQDIGYEQYF.

There are many counts of this clonotype. The chain uses TRBV9 and TRBJ2-3; D unclear. The germline gives CDR1 SGDLS, CDR2 YYNGEE. This CDR3 is 15 amino acids long. The ends were cut back, 0 bases at V and 1 base at J, with 9 bases in the middle. The CDR3 nucleotides read TGTGCCAGCAGCGTAGTCCCACAAGGCACAGATACGCAGTATTTT. This translates into CASSVVPQGTDTQYF.

This clonotype was counted between two and nine times. The chain links TRBV29-1 to TRBJ1-1; 7 bases map to TRBD1. This CDR3 has 13 amino acids. The germline gives CDR1 SQVTM, CDR2 ANQGSEA. V trimming: 6 bases; J trimming: 3 bases; junction bases outside the gene matches: 7. For the CDR3, the DNA is TGCAGCGTCGCGGGACAGTGGGACACTGAAGCTTTCTTT. Its translation: CSVAGQWDTEAFF. Drawing the rest from reference TRBV29-1 and TRBJ1-1, the complete variable domain is SAVISQKPSRDICQRGTSLTIQCQVDSQVTMMFWYRQQPGQSLTLIATANQGSEATYESGFVIDKFPISRPNLTFSTLTVSNMSPEDSSIYLCSVAGQWDTEAFFGQGTRLTVV.

The rearrangement uses TRBV15 and TRBJ1-1; possible D gene TRBD1, 6 bases. The CDR3 spans 14 residues. V was cut by 3 bases and J by 5 bases, with 13 bases left in between. CDR1 LNHNV and CDR2 YYDKDF come from the germline V gene (reference sequence). The CDR3 reads CATSSGGGRTEAFF. The CDR3 DNA sequence: TGTGCCACCAGCAGTGGCGGGGGGCGAACTGAAGCTTTCTTT.

There are many counts of this clonotype. The chain carries TRBV24-1 and TRBJ2-1, with 7 bases matching TRBD2. The CDR3 totals 16 residues. CDR1 and CDR2 (germline): KGHDR, SFDVKD. Germline trimming cut 4 bases from V and 1 base from J; bases unmatched to any gene: 6. CDR3 sequence reads: CATSERSSGSYNEQFF. CDR3 sequence (DNA): TGTGCCACCAGTGAACGTTCTAGCGGTTCCTACAATGAGCAGTTCTTC.

The chain carries TRBV20-1 and TRBJ1-2, with a tentative D call TRBD1 (5 bases). The V end lost 0 bases, the J end lost 3 bases, and 8 bases lay between the germline ends. The CDR3 covers 13 residues. Looked up from germline, CDR1 is DFQATT and CDR2 is SNEGSKA (reference sequence). DNA of the CDR3: TGCAGTGCTAGAGAAGGGGATCACTATGGCTACACCTTC. This codes for CSAREGDHYGYTF.

This clonotype appeared many times. This chain joins TRBV11-3 and TRBJ2-5; the D gene could be TRBD1 or TRBD2 (5 bases each). This CDR3 is 14 amino acids long. V lost 5 bases and J 5 bases, leaving 15 bases between the germline ends. CDR1 and CDR2 (germline): SGHNT, YENEEA. This CDR3 reads CASSPMRGSETQYF. The CDR3 DNA reads TGTGCCAGCAGCCCGATGAGGGGATCGGAGACCCAGTACTTC. The entire variable domain, with the rest obtained from reference TRBV11-3 and TRBJ2-5, is as follows: EAGVVQSPRYKIIEKKQPVAFWCNPISGHNTLYWYLQNLGQGPELLIRYENEEAVDDSQLPKDRFSAERLKGVDSTLKIQPAELGDSAVYLCASSPMRGSETQYFGPGTRLLVL.

This clonotype was observed at least ten times. CDR3 sequence: CASSLLTSETYNEQFF. The CDR3 DNA is TGTGCCAGCAGTCTTCTGACTAGCGAAACCTACAATGAGCAGTTCTTC. The rearrangement uses TRBV12-3 or TRBV12-4 and TRBJ2-1; 8 positions match TRBD2. The CDR3 loop spans 16 amino acids. V was clipped by 5 bases and J by 2 bases; unmatched bases: 8.

In its sample, this clonotype was seen many times. The V and J genes are TRBV10-3 and TRBJ2-7; the D gene is possibly TRBD2 (7 bases). The CDR3 is 14 residues long. Trimming took off 7 bases at V and 1 base at J, with 14 bases between the two ends. CDR1 and CDR2 (germline): ENHRY, SYGVKD. The CDR3 bases are TGTGCCATCAAAGTCGGGGGGCAATCCTACGAGCAGTACTTC. Protein sequence: CAIKVGGQSYEQYF.

This clonotype was seen a few times. V and J are TRBV7-9 and TRBJ1-2, with TRBD1 as a possible D gene (6 bases). The V and J ends lost 0 bases and 5 bases respectively, with 19 bases between them. This CDR3 has 17 residues. Germline V gene sequence: CDR1 SEHNR, CDR2 FQNEAQ (reference sequence). Here the CDR3 reads CASSLAVGTGGLYGYTF. For the CDR3, the DNA is TGTGCCAGCAGCTTAGCGGTGGGGACCGGGGGCCTATATGGCTACACCTTC.

The V gene is TRBV4-2, the J gene TRBJ1-5; TRBD1 matches at 8 bases. Trimming cost V 1 base and J 6 bases; bases outside gene matches: 5. The CDR3 contains 15 residues. CDR1 LGHNA and CDR2 YNFKEQ come from the germline V gene. The CDR3 nucleotides read TGTGCCAGCAGCCAAGGGACAGGGTGGGGTCAGCCCCAGCATTTT. Its protein is CASSQGTGWGQPQHF.

This clonotype was seen at least ten times. The CDR3 sequence is CAGLWNPNTGELFF. Written as DNA, the CDR3 is TGTGCCGGATTGTGGAACCCTAACACCGGGGAGCTGTTTTTT. The chain couples TRBV24-1 to TRBJ2-2; D gene ambiguous. This CDR3 has 14 residues. V dropped 12 bases and J dropped 2 bases, with 15 bases sitting between them. CDR1 and CDR2 (germline): KGHDR, SFDVKD.

J is TRBJ2-7 and V is TRBV27; perhaps D is TRBD1 or TRBD2 (7 bases each). The CDR3 length is 15 residues. The germline V and J ends were trimmed by 3 bases and 2 bases, with 14 bases remaining between them. Germline lookup yields CDR1 MNHEY and CDR2 SMNVEV (reference sequence). The CDR3: CASSLRGTVTYEQYF. The CDR3 bases are TGTGCCAGCAGTTTGCGGGGGACAGTAACCTACGAGCAGTACTTC.

In this sample, this clonotype turned up a few times. The chain links TRBV4-2 to TRBJ2-7, with D possibly being TRBD1 (7 bases). Trimming left V 4 bases short and J 2 bases short, with 12 bases between. The length of the CDR3 is 14 residues. Germline V gene sequence: CDR1 LGHNA, CDR2 YNFKEQ. This chain's CDR3 is CASSLGGTAYEQYF. The CDR3 DNA follows: TGTGCCAGCAGCCTAGGGGGGACAGCCTACGAGCAGTACTTC.

This chain connects TRBV19 to TRBJ1-5; possible D gene TRBD1, 6 bases. Trimming shortened V by 8 bases and J by 6 bases, and 23 bases separated the two germline ends. CDR3 length: 16 amino acids. Germline CDR1 and CDR2: LNHDA and SQIVND (reference sequence). The CDR3 region is CASEETGLKGGQPQHF. CDR3 nucleotide sequence: TGTGCCAGTGAGGAGACAGGATTGAAAGGGGGTCAGCCCCAGCATTTT. Looking up the rest from reference TRBV19 and TRBJ1-5 gives the full variable domain: DGGITQSPKYLFRKEGQNVTLSCEQNLNHDAMYWYRQDPGQGLRLIYYSQIVNDFQKGDIAEGYSVSREKKESFPLTVTSAQKNPTAFYLCASEETGLKGGQPQHFGDGTRLSIL.